This TCR beta chain was obtained from a study of T cells in Graves' hyperthyroidism and ophthalmopathy. A few counts support this clonotype. It was RNA transcripts that yielded the amplified TCR beta CDR3 regions. First-round RT-PCR with HTBI primers amplified the TCR CDR3 region. TCRdb passed the multiplex PCR reads through MiXCR, listing each CDR3 protein once. The sample has 500,000 to 600,000 distinct CDR3 sequences, 16% seen once; the top ten hold around 19%. Deletions cut 0 bases from V and 2 bases from J, with 16 bases between. The CDR3 extends over 17 amino acids. The germline V gene encodes CDR1 KGHSH and CDR2 LQKENI. Those with hyperthyroidism were 18 to 65 years old, newly diagnosed, and ill for under 2 months.

Sample: blood. The sequence was collected from a woman aged 18-29 years with Graves' hyperthyroidism. This rearrangement joins TRBV18 to TRBJ2-5; D not certain. Here the CDR3 reads CASSPPTVGMGQETQYF. DNA of the CDR3: TGTGCCAGCTCACCACCGACCGTTGGGATGGGGCAAGAGACCCAGTACTTC. The whole variable domain, remainder taken from reference TRBV18 and TRBJ2-5, is NAGVMQNPRHLVRRRGQEARLRCSPMKGHSHVYWYRQLPEEGLKFMVYLQKENIIDESGMPKERFSAEFPKEGPSILRIQQVVRGDSAAYFCASSPPTVGMGQETQYFGPGTRLLVL.